A single sample gave rise to the 4 T cell receptor beta chains below, sequenced in a study of cytomegalovirus exposure and HLA in healthy donors. The PCR ran on 60 Vbeta and 13 Jbeta primers. Here immunoSEQ multiplex PCR was the method, and the copy in TCRdb shows in-frame clones only, minus some. The repertoire holds around 140,000 clones, more than 60% seen once, with 6.5% in the top ten. Sequencing was carried out using PBMCs. These receptors were collected from a woman aged 55 to 70 in good health and CMV-seronegative.

In DNA form, the CDR3 reads TGCGCCAGCAGCTCTGCGGGAGTGAATGTCAACGAGCAGTACTTC. This codes for CASSSAGVNVNEQYF. The chain joins TRBV5-1 to TRBJ2-7; 7 bases fit TRBD2. The CDR3 runs 15 residues. With V trimmed by 3 bases and J by 5 bases, 11 bases remained unmatched. CDR1 and CDR2 from the germline V gene are SGHRS and YFSETQ.

The chain couples TRBV5-4 to TRBJ2-3; 7 bases match TRBD1. This CDR3 contains 14 residues. The V gene end was trimmed by 3 bases and the J gene end by 4 bases; junction bases not matched to a gene: 5. CDR1 is SGHNT, CDR2 YYREEE, per germline (reference sequence). CDR3 sequence reads: CASSSPQGADTQYF. The DNA for the CDR3 is TGTGCCAGCAGCTCCCCCCAGGGGGCAGATACGCAGTATTTT.

This chain links TRBV19 with TRBJ1-1; no clear D gene. Trimming stripped 4 bases from V and 0 bases from J, with 6 bases between. The germline V gene encodes CDR1 LNHDA and CDR2 SQIVND (reference sequence). There are 13 residues in the CDR3. CDR3 DNA: TGTGCCAGTAGTACAAACATGAACACTGAAGCTTTCTTT. It translates to CASSTNMNTEAFF. The full variable domain, its missing parts supplied by reference TRBV19 and TRBJ1-1, is DGGITQSPKYLFRKEGQNVTLSCEQNLNHDAMYWYRQDPGQGLRLIYYSQIVNDFQKGDIAEGYSVSREKKESFPLTVTSAQKNPTAFYLCASSTNMNTEAFFGQGTRLTVV.

This clone was counted between two and nine times. The rearrangement uses TRBV5-1 and TRBJ2-5; 7 bases map to TRBD2. There are 14 residues in the CDR3. CDR1 is SGHRS, CDR2 YFSETQ, per germline. V dropped 6 bases and J dropped 2; count of bases not matched to a gene: 7. The CDR3 loop reads CASKLSGVQETQYF. CDR3 DNA: TGCGCCAGCAAGCTAAGCGGGGTGCAAGAGACCCAGTACTTC. Complete variable domain (other parts from reference TRBV5-1 and TRBJ2-5): KAGVTQTPRYLIKTRGQQVTLSCSPISGHRSVSWYQQTPGQGLQFLFEYFSETQRNKGNFPGRFSGRQFSNSRSEMNVSTLELGDSALYLCASKLSGVQETQYFGPGTRLLVL.